This TCR beta chain was profiled in a study of T-cell memory formation after mild COVID-19. Study-level results: Mostly located in CM and EM were contracting CD4+ clones, with contracting CD8+ clones located in EMRA.

The CDR3 has 14 amino acids. The germline V and J ends were trimmed by 0 bases and 2 bases, with 9 bases remaining between them. Germline CDR1 SGHDT, CDR2 YYEEEE. Using its own MiXCR run on the 5' RACE reads, TCRdb lists one record per CDR3 protein. Seen here are around 90,000 distinct CDR3 sequences, about 14% observed once, and the top ten hold 39%. A few counts support this clonotype. No antigen is known for it. The source material was PBMCs or a T cell subset sorted from them (not recorded which). The clonotype was recovered from a man aged 18 to 30 who had mild COVID-19 (a few samples of this study predate the infection). Cell type and time point are not known. This chain joins TRBV5-6 and TRBJ2-7; D not certain. CDR3 region: CASSLVWPTYEQYF. CDR3 bases: TGTGCCAGCAGCTTGGTCTGGCCGACCTACGAGCAGTACTTC.